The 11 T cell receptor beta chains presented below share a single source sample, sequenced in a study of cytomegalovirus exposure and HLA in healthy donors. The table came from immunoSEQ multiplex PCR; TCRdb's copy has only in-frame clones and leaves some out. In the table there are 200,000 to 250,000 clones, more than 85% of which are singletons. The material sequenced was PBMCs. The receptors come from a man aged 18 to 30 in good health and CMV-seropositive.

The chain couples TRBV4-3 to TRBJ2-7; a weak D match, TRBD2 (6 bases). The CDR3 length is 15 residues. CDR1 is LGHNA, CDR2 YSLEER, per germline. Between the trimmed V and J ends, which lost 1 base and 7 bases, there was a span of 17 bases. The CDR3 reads CASSQVYAGSGEQYF. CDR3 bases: TGCGCCAGCAGCCAAGTATACGCGGGATCGGGAGAGCAGTACTTC.

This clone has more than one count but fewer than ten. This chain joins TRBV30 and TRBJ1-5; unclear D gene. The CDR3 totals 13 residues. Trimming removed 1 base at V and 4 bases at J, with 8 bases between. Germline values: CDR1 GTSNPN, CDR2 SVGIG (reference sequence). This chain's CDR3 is CAWSAIFNQPQHF. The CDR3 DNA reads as TGTGCCTGGAGTGCGATCTTTAATCAGCCCCAGCATTTT. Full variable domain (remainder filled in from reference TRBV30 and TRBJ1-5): SQTIHQWPATLVQPVGSPLSLECTVEGTSNPNLYWYRQAAGRGLQLLFYSVGIGQISSEVPQNLSASRPQDRQFILSSKKLLLSDSGFYLCAWSAIFNQPQHFGDGTRLSIL.

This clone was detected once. CDR3 DNA: TGTGCCAGCAGTAATGGACAGGGCTGGAGTGAGCAGTTCTTC. Its translation is CASSNGQGWSEQFF. The chain is built from TRBV6-1 and TRBJ2-1, with 8 bases identical to TRBD1. Trimming cost V 5 bases and J 9 bases; bases outside gene matches: 9. The length of the CDR3 is 14 residues. Germline V gives CDR1 MNHNS, CDR2 SASEGT.

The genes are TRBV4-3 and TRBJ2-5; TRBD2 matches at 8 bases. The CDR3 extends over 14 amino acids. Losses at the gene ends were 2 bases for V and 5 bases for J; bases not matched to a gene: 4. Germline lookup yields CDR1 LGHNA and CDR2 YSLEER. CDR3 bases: TGCGCCAGCAGCCAAAGCGGGAGCGGCGAGACCCAGTACTTC. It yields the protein CASSQSGSGETQYF.

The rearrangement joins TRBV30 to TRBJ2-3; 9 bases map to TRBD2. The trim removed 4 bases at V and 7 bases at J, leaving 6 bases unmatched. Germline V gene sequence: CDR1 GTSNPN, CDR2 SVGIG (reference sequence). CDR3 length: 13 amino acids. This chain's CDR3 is CAWTSGNGNTQYF. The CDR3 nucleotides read TGTGCCTGGACTAGCGGGAACGGGAATACGCAGTATTTT.

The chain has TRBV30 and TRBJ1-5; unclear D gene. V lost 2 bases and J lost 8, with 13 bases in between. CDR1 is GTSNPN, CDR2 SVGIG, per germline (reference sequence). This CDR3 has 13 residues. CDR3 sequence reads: CAWSWADNEPQHF. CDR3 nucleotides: TGTGCCTGGAGTTGGGCGGATAATGAGCCCCAGCATTTT.

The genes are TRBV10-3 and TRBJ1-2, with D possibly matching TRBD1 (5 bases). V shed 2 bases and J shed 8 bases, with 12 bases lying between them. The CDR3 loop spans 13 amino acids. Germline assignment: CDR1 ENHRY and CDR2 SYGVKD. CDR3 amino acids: CAISEGGLAGYTF. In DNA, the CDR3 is TGTGCCATCAGTGAGGGGGGGTTGGCGGGCTACACCTTC.

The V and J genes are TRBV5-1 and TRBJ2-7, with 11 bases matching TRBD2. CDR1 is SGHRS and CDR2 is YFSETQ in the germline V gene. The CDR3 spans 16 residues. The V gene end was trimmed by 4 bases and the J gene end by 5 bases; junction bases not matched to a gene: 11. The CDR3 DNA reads TGCGCCAGCAGCCTCCCTTTAGCGGGAGGGCTTAACGAGCAGTACTTC. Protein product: CASSLPLAGGLNEQYF.

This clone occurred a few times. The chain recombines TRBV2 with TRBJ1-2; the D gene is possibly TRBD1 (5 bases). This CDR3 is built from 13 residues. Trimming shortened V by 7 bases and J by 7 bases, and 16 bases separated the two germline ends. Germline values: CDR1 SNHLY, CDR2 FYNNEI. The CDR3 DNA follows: TGTGCCAGCATCGGCAGGGAAATGGTTGGCTACACCTTC. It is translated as CASIGREMVGYTF. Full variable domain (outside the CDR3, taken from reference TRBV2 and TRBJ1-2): EPEVTQTPSHQVTQMGQEVILRCVPISNHLYFYWYRQILGQKVEFLVSFYNNEISEKSEIFDDQFSVERPDGSNFTLKIRSTKLEDSAMYFCASIGREMVGYTFGSGTRLTVV.

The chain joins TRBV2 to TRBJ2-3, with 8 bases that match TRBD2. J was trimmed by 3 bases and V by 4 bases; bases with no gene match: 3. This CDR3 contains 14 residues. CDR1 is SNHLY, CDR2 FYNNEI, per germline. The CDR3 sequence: CASSASGRTDTQYF. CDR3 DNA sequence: TGTGCCAGCAGTGCCAGCGGGAGAACAGATACGCAGTATTTT.

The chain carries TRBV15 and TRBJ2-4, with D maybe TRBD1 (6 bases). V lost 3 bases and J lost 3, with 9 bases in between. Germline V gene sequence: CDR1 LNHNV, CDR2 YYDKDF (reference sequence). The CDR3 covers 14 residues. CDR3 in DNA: TGTGCCACCAGCAGCCCGGGACACAAAAACATTCAGTACTTC. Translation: CATSSPGHKNIQYF.